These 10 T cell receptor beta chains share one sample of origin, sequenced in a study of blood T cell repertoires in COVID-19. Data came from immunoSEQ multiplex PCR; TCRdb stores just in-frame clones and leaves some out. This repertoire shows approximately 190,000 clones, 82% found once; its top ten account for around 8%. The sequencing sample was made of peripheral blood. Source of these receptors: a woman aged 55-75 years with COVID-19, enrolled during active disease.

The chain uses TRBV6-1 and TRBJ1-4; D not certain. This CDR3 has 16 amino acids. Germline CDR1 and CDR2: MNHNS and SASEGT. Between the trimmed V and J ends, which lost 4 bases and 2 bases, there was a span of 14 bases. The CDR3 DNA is TGTGCCAGCAGTGGGATCGAGACTGAGACTAATGAAAAACTGTTTTTT. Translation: CASSGIETETNEKLFF.

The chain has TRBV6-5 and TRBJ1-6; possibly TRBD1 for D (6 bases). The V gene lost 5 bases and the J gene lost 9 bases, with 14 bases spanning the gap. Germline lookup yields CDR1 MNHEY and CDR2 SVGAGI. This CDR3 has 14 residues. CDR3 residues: CASSITGSGSPLHF. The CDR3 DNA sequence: TGTGCCAGCAGTATCACAGGGTCCGGTTCACCCCTCCACTTT.

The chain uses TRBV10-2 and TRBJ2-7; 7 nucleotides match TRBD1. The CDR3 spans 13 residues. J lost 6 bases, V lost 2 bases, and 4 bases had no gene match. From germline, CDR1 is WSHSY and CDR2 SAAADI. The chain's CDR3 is CASSEATGSEQYV. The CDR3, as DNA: TGCGCCAGCAGTGAGGCGACAGGGAGCGAGCAGTACGTC.

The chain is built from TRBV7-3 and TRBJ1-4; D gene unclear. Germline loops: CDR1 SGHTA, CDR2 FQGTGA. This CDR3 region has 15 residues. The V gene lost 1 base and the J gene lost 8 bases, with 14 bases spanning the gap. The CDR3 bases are TGTGCCAGCAGCTTAAAAGGCGGTGCCGGGGAAAAACTGTTTTTT. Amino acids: CASSLKGGAGEKLFF. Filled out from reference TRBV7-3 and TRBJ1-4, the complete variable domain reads GAGVSQTPSNKVTEKGKYVELRCDPISGHTALYWYRQSLGQGPEFLIYFQGTGAADDSGLPNDRFFAVRPEGSVSTLKIQRTERGDSAVYLCASSLKGGAGEKLFFGSGTQLSVL.

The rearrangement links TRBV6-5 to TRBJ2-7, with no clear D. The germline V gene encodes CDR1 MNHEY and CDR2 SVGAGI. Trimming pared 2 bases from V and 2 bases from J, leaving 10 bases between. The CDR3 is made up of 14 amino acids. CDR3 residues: CASSYSHTPYEQYF. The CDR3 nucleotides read TGTGCCAGCAGTTACAGTCACACCCCCTACGAGCAGTACTTC.

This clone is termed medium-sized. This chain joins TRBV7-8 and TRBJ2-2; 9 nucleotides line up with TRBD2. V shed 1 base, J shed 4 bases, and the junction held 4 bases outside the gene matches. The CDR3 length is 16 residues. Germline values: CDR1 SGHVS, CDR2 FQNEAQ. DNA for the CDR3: TGTGCCAGCAGCTTAGTAGCGGGAGTAATCACCGGGGAGCTGTTTTTT. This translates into CASSLVAGVITGELFF.

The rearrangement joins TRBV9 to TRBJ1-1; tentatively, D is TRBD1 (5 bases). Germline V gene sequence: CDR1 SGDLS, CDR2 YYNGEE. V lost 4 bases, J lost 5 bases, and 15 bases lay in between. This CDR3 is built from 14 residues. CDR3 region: CASSPRPRGTEAFF. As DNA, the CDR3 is TGTGCCAGCAGCCCCCGACCACGGGGGACTGAAGCTTTCTTT.

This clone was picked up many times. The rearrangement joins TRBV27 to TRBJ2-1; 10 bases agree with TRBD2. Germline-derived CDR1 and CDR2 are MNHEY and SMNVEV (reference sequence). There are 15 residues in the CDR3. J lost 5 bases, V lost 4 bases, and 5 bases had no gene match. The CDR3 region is CASSSRAGGHNEQFF. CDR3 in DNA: TGTGCCAGCAGTTCCCGAGCGGGAGGGCACAATGAGCAGTTCTTC.

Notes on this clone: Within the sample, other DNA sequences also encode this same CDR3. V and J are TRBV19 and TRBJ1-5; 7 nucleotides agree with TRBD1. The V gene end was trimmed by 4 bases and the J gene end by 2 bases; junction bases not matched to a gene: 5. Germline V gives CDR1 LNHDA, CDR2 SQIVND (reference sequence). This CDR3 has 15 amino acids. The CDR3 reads CASSTQTGGNQPQHF. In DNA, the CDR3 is TGTGCCAGTAGTACACAAACAGGGGGCAATCAGCCCCAGCATTTT.

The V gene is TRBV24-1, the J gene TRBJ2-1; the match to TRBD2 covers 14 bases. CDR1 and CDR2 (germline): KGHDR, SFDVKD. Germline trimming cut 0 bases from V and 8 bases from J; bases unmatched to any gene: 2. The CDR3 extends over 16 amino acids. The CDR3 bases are TGTGCCACCAGTGATTTGGGGACTAGCGGGAGCGATGAGCAGTTCTTC. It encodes CATSDLGTSGSDEQFF.